This TCR beta chain was identified in a study of identical twins. After template switching added a universal primer site, the resulting cDNA carried unique molecular identifiers. TCRdb passed the 5' RACE reads through MiXCR, listing each CDR3 protein once. The sample carries approximately 300,000 distinct CDR3 sequences, around 9.7% recorded once. Points on this clonotype: Its antigen is not known.

Overall study findings and caveats: Its conclusions, products of cross-sectional statistical analysis, did not come from following the same donors. Excess low generation probability was seen in twin-shared out-of-frame alpha sequences.

V was pared by 8 bases and J by 1 base, with 21 bases between. Looked up from germline, CDR1 is SQVTM and CDR2 is ANQGSEA. The CDR3 covers 15 residues. These data are also associated with another study on yellow fever vaccine responses in identical twins. That source notes: Reportedly, the response of twins' T cells to the vaccine seemed partly convergent, partly personalized.

This chain connects TRBV29-1 to TRBJ2-7; D call uncertain. Sequencing input: CD8+ T cells sorted from blood. This clonotype was sampled from a woman aged 18-29 years in good health. CDR3 loop: CSIIIPGRASYEQYF. DNA for the CDR3: TGCAGCATTATAATACCGGGTCGCGCTTCCTACGAGCAGTACTTC.